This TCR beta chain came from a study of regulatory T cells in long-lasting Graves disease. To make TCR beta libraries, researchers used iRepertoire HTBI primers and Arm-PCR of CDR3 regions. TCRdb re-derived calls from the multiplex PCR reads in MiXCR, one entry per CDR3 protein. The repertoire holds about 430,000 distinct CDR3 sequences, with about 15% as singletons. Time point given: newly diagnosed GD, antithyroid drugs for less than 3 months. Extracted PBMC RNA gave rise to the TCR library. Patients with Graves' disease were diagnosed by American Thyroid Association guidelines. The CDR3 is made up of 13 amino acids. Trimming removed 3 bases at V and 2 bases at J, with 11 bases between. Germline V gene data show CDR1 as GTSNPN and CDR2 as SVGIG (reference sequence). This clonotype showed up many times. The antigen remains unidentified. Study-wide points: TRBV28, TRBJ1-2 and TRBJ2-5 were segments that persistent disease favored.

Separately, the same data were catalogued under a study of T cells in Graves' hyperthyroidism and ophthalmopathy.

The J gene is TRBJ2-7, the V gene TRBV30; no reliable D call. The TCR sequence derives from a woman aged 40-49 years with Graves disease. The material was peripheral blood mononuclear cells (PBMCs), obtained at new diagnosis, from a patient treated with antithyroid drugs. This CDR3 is CAWRDGRAYEQYF. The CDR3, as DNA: TGTGCCTGGAGGGACGGAAGAGCCTACGAGCAGTACTTC. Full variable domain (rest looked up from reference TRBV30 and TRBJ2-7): SQTIHQWPATLVQPVGSPLSLECTVEGTSNPNLYWYRQAAGRGLQLLFYSVGIGQISSEVPQNLSASRPQDRQFILSSKKLLLSDSGFYLCAWRDGRAYEQYFGPGTRLTVT.